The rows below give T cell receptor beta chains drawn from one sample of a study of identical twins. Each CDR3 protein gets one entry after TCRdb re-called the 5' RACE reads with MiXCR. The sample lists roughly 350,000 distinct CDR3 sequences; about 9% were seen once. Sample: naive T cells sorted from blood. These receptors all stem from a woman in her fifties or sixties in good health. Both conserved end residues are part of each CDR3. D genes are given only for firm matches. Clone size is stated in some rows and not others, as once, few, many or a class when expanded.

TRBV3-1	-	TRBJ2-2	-	CASSHETGFTGELFF	TGTGCCAGCAGCCATGAGACAGGTTTCACCGGGGAGCTGTTTTTT
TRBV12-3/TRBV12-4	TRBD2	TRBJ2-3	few	CASSPSGIQTDTQYF	TGTGCCAGCAGCCCTAGCGGGATACAGACAGATACGCAGTATTTT
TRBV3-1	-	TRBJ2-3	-	CASSHWILSTDTQYF	TGTGCCAGCAGCCACTGGATACTTAGCACAGATACGCAGTATTTT
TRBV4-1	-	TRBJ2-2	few	CASSQSRPGGELFF	TGCGCCAGCAGCCAATCTAGGCCTGGGGGGGAGCTGTTTTTT
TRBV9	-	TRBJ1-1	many	CASSPEGIMNTEAFF	TGTGCCAGCAGCCCCGAGGGTATTATGAACACTGAAGCTTTCTTT
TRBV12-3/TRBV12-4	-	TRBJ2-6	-	CASSRPRSGANVLTF	TGTGCCAGCAGTCGACCACGCTCTGGGGCCAACGTCCTGACTTTC
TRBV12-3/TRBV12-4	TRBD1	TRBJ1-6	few	CASMARGTGHWSPLHF	TGTGCCAGCATGGCCAGGGGGACAGGGCATTGGTCACCCCTCCACTTT
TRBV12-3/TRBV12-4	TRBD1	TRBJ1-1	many	CASRQTGAPNTEAFF	TGTGCCAGCAGACAGACAGGGGCCCCGAACACTGAAGCTTTCTTT
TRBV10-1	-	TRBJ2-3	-	CASSEGVFSDTQYF	TGCGCCAGCAGTGAGGGAGTTTTTTCAGATACGCAGTATTTT
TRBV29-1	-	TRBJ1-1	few	CSVDPGEGWNTEAFF	TGCAGCGTTGACCCCGGGGAGGGTTGGAACACTGAAGCTTTCTTT
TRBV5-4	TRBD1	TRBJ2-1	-	CASNRDSQNEQFF	TGTGCCAGCAACCGGGACAGCCAAAATGAGCAGTTCTTC
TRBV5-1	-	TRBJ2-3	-	CASKQSTDTQYF	TGCGCCAGCAAGCAGAGCACAGATACGCAGTATTTT
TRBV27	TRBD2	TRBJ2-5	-	CASSSLAGAHETQYF	TGTGCCAGCAGTTCTCTAGCGGGAGCGCATGAGACCCAGTACTTC
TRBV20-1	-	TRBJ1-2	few	CSAREGSYGYTF	TGCAGTGCTAGAGAGGGCAGCTATGGCTACACCTTC
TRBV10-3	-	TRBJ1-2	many	CAILGDGYTF	TGTGCCATCCTAGGGGATGGCTACACCTTC
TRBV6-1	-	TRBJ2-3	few	CASSILTDTQYF	TGTGCCAGCAGTATCCTCACAGATACGCAGTATTTT
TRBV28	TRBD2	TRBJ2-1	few	CASSFVRGGLARNEQFF	TGTGCCAGCAGTTTCGTCCGGGGGGGACTAGCAAGGAATGAGCAGTTCTTC
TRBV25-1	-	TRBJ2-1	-	CASSEPGGKYNEQFF	TGTGCCAGCAGTGAACCTGGCGGGAAGTACAATGAGCAGTTCTTC
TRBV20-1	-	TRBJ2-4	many	CSASTQGKNIQYF	TGCAGTGCTAGTACCCAGGGGAAAAACATTCAGTACTTC
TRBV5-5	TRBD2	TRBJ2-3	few	CASSTEPGAGGHPTDTQYF	TGTGCCAGCAGCACCGAACCGGGAGCGGGAGGCCATCCCACAGATACGCAGTATTTT
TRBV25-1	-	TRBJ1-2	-	CASMQDQSYGYTF	TGTGCCAGCATGCAGGATCAGAGCTATGGCTACACCTTC
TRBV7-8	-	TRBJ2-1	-	CASTNRDPYNEQFF	TGTGCCAGTACCAACAGGGACCCCTACAATGAGCAGTTCTTC
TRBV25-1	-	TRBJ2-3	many	CASSDSSGRDTQYF	TGTGCCAGCAGTGATTCCTCCGGAAGGGATACGCAGTATTTT
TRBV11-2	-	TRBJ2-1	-	CASGGTVAGNEQFF	TGTGCCAGCGGGGGGACAGTGGCTGGGAATGAGCAGTTCTTC
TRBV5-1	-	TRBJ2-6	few	CASSINSGANVLTF	TGCGCCAGCAGCATAAACTCTGGGGCCAACGTCCTGACTTTC
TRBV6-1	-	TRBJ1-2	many	CASRLLPEYTF	TGTGCCAGCCGACTTCTTCCGGAGTACACCTTC
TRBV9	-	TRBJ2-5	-	CASSVGAGFQETQYF	TGTGCCAGCAGCGTAGGTGCGGGATTTCAAGAGACCCAGTACTTC
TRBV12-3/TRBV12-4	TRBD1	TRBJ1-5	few	CASSLKLGGGGLLGNQPQHF	TGTGCCAGCAGCCTAAAGTTGGGAGGGGGCGGCCTTTTGGGCAATCAGCCCCAGCATTTT
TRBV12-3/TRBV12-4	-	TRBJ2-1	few	CASSLSTSAAEQFF	TGTGCCAGCAGTTTATCGACTAGTGCGGCTGAGCAGTTCTTC
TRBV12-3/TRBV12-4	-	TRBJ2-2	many	CASSGNTGELFF	TGTGCCAGCAGTGGGAACACCGGGGAGCTGTTTTTT
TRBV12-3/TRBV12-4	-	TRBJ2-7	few	CASSLTPGQGGAEQYF	TGTGCCAGCAGTTTAACACCGGGACAAGGGGGAGCCGAGCAGTACTTC
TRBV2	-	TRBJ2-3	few	CASRERGRPSTDTQYF	TGTGCCAGCAGGGAAAGAGGGAGGCCCAGCACAGATACGCAGTATTTT
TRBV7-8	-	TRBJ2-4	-	CASSQPTAALAKNIQYF	TGTGCCAGCAGCCAGCCCACAGCGGCCCTAGCCAAAAACATTCAGTACTTC
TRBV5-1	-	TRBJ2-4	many	CASSTFGGVGPYIQYF	TGCGCCAGCAGCACCTTCGGGGGTGTGGGGCCATACATTCAGTACTTC
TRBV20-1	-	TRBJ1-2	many	CSADTARGNYGYTF	TGCAGTGCTGACACCGCTAGGGGTAACTATGGCTACACCTTC
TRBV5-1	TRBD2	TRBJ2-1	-	CASSLTASGSFDEQFF	TGCGCCAGCAGCTTGACGGCTAGCGGGAGTTTCGATGAGCAGTTCTTC
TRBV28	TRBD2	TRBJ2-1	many	CASSLSGRLYNEQFF	TGTGCCAGCAGTTTGAGCGGGAGGCTATACAATGAGCAGTTCTTC
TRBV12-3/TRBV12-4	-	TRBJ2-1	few	CASSLMFGKGGGEQFF	TGTGCCAGCAGTTTAATGTTCGGTAAGGGGGGGGGCGAGCAGTTCTTC
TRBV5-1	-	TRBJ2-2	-	CASREPVTGELFF	TGCGCCAGCAGAGAGCCCGTCACCGGGGAGCTGTTTTTT
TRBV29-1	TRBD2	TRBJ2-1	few	CSVRLAGVNEQFF	TGCAGCGTTCGACTAGCGGGAGTCAATGAGCAGTTCTTC
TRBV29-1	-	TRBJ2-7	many	CSGGHNYEQYF	TGCAGCGGAGGACACAACTACGAGCAGTACTTC
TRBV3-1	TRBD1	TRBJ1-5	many	CASSQAGQGVSQPQHF	TGTGCCAGCAGCCAGGCCGGACAGGGGGTCAGCCAGCCCCAGCATTTT
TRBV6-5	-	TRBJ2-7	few	CASSTGPPYEQYF	TGTGCCAGCAGCACAGGGCCTCCCTACGAGCAGTACTTC
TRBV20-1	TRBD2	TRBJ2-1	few	CSARIAAGGLDEQFF	TGCAGTGCTAGAATCGCGGCGGGAGGTCTGGATGAGCAGTTCTTC
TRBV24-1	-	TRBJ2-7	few	CATSDYPPYEQYF	TGTGCCACCAGTGATTACCCTCCCTACGAGCAGTACTTC
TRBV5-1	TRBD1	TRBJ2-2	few	CASSSETGGTGELFF	TGCGCCAGCAGCTCGGAGACAGGGGGGACCGGGGAGCTGTTTTTT
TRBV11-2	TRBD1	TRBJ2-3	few	CASSHGTAQQGYF	TGTGCCAGCAGCCACGGGACAGCCCAGCAAGGGTATTTT
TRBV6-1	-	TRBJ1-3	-	CASGPLGNTIYF	TGTGCCAGCGGACCCCTCGGAAACACCATATATTTT
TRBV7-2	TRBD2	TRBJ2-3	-	CASSLRGERTDTQYF	TGTGCCAGCAGCCTCCGGGGGGAGCGCACAGATACGCAGTATTTT
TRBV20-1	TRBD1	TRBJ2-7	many	CSARELTGGYYEQYF	TGCAGTGCTAGAGAGCTGACAGGGGGATACTACGAGCAGTACTTC
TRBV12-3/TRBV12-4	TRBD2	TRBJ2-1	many	CASSPGLAGGNEQFF	TGTGCCAGCAGTCCCGGACTAGCGGGAGGCAATGAGCAGTTCTTC
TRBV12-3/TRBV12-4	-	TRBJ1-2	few	CASSAAGPQGYGYTF	TGTGCCAGTTCAGCCGCCGGTCCTCAGGGCTATGGCTACACCTTC
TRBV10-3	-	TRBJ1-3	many	CAIRQNSGNTIYF	TGTGCCATCAGACAGAACTCTGGAAACACCATATATTTT
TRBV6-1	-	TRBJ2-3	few	CASSSPLFGRGRPWEDTQYF	TGTGCCAGCAGTTCCCCACTGTTTGGCAGGGGCCGTCCCTGGGAGGATACGCAGTATTTT
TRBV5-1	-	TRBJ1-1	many	CASSGDLVTEAFF	TGCGCCAGCAGCGGGGACCTGGTAACTGAAGCTTTCTTT
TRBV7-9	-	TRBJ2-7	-	CASSQENIREQYF	TGTGCCAGCAGCCAAGAGAACATTCGGGAGCAGTACTTC